Following are 13 T cell receptor beta chains from one sample sequenced in a study of blood T cell repertoires in COVID-19. The repertoire was sequenced with immunoSEQ multiplex PCR; TCRdb's copy has only in-frame clones and lacks some. Of 52,000 or so clones listed, more than 75% are singletons. Sequencing used peripheral blood. These receptors all come from a man aged 45 to 65 with active or convalescent COVID-19.

The chain employs TRBV3-1 (or the pseudogene TRBV3-2) and TRBJ2-5; the match to TRBD1 covers 8 bases. V shed 1 base and J 4 bases; nucleotides not matched to a gene: 2. The CDR3 runs to 14 residues. CDR1 is LGHDT and CDR2 is YNNKEL in the germline V gene (reference sequence). The CDR3 here is CASSQADRVETQYF. The CDR3, as DNA: TGTGCCAGCAGCCAAGCGGACAGGGTAGAGACCCAGTACTTC.

The J gene is TRBJ2-1, the V gene TRBV9, with TRBD1 matching 8 bases. The germline V gene has CDR1 SGDLS and CDR2 YYNGEE. This CDR3 spans 16 amino acids. Trimming cost V 0 bases and J 2 bases; bases outside gene matches: 4. The CDR3 nucleotides read TGTGCCAGCAGCGTAGCTTTGACAGGGGCCTACAATGAGCAGTTCTTC. This translates into CASSVALTGAYNEQFF. The full variable domain, completed using reference TRBV9 and TRBJ2-1, is DSGVTQTPKHLITATGQRVTLRCSPRSGDLSVYWYQQSLDQGLQFLIQYYNGEERAKGNILERFSAQQFPDLHSELNLSSLELGDSALYFCASSVALTGAYNEQFFGPGTRLTVL.

This CDR3 reads CAWSVTGGSPLHF. Written as DNA, the CDR3 is TGTGCCTGGAGTGTTACAGGGGGATCACCCCTCCACTTT. The chain links TRBV30 to TRBJ1-6; 8 bases align to TRBD1. Per germline, CDR1 GTSNPN and CDR2 SVGIG (reference sequence). CDR3 length: 13 residues. Unmatched junction bases numbered 2, after V lost 0 bases and J lost 10 bases.

This clone was counted once. This chain connects TRBV10-3 to TRBJ1-5; 8 bases are shared with TRBD1. V dropped 6 bases and J dropped 2; count of bases not matched to a gene: 6. CDR1 ENHRY and CDR2 SYGVKD come from the germline V gene. This CDR3 spans 15 amino acids. The DNA for the CDR3 is TGTGCCATCAGCAGGGGGCTGGATGGCAATCAGCCCCAGCATTTT. Translating it yields CAISRGLDGNQPQHF.

CDR3 region: CASSQGRLDQGTDTQYF. The DNA for the CDR3 is TGTGCCAGCAGCCAAGGACGACTAGACCAGGGCACAGATACGCAGTATTTT. This chain connects TRBV14 to TRBJ2-3; D is possibly TRBD2 (6 bases). CDR1 SGHDN and CDR2 FVKESK come from the germline V gene. The V and J ends lost 1 base and 1 base respectively, with 15 bases between them. This CDR3 contains 17 residues.

This clone was picked up one time. V and J are TRBV21-1 and TRBJ2-1; the table names TRBD2, a call not compared with the DNA. TRBV21-1 corresponds to a pseudogene. The length of the CDR3 is 16 residues. CDR3: CARGTLLAGSYNEQFF. CDR3 nucleotides: TGTGCCAGGGGGACTCTACTAGCGGGAAGCTACAATGAGCAGTTCTTC.

The CDR3 coding sequence is TGTGCCAGCAGCCCCACCTTTGAACGGTTCTACGAGCAGTACTTC. Residues: CASSPTFERFYEQYF. V is TRBV9 and J is TRBJ2-7; D is ambiguous. Germline CDR1 is SGDLS and CDR2 is YYNGEE. The V end lost 4 bases, the J end lost 3 bases, and 17 bases lay between the germline ends. The CDR3 is 15 residues long.

V and J are TRBV13 and TRBJ2-5; a weak D match, TRBD1 (5 bases). The ends were cut back, 5 bases at V and 5 bases at J, with 12 bases in the middle. CDR1 is PRHDT and CDR2 is FYEKMQ in the germline V gene (reference sequence). CDR3 size: 13 residues. The CDR3 region has the DNA TGTGCCAGCAGCCCCCCGCAGGGTGAGACCCAGTACTTC. Translation gives CASSPPQGETQYF.

The chain is built from TRBV3-1 (or the pseudogene TRBV3-2) and TRBJ1-1; D not certain. V lost 0 bases, J lost 14 bases, and 10 bases lay in between. This CDR3 region has 11 residues. Germline assignment: CDR1 LGHDT and CDR2 YNNKEL (reference sequence). Here the CDR3 DNA reads TGTGCCAGCAGCCAAGACCTTACACGCTTCTTT. Residues: CASSQDLTRFF.

The rearrangement uses TRBV5-1 and TRBJ1-3; no reliable D call. Trimming left V 1 base short and J 3 bases short, with 11 bases between. CDR1 SGHRS and CDR2 YFSETQ come from the germline V gene. The CDR3 loop spans 15 amino acids. CDR3 nucleotides: TGCGCCAGCAGCTTGACTGCCGCTGATGGAAACACCATATATTTT. Translation gives CASSLTAADGNTIYF.

This chain joins TRBV2 and TRBJ2-1, with 15 bases identical to TRBD2. CDR3 length equals 15 residues. The germline CDR1 and CDR2 sequences are SNHLY and FYNNEI. V lost 6 bases, J lost 10 bases, and 7 bases stayed unmatched. The CDR3 DNA follows: TGTGCCAGCAGCTTGGGACTAGCGGGGGGAGGGGAGCAGTTCTTC. Translating gives CASSLGLAGGGEQFF.

The sample holds many counts of this clone. The CDR3: CASSLLTGSQETQYF. The CDR3 DNA is TGTGCCAGCAGTCTACTTACAGGGTCCCAAGAGACCCAGTACTTC. The V call is TRBV28, the J call TRBJ2-5; D is perhaps TRBD1 (6 bases). Trimming left V 5 bases short and J 1 base short, with 14 bases between. This CDR3 has 15 residues. Germline V gives CDR1 MDHEN, CDR2 SYDVKM.

The J gene is TRBJ2-5, the V gene TRBV3-1 (or the pseudogene TRBV3-2); TRBD2 matches at 11 bases. The V and J ends lost 0 bases and 5 bases, in that order; junction bases with no gene match: 8. The CDR3 has 17 residues. Germline CDR1 is LGHDT and CDR2 is YNNKEL (reference sequence). CDR3 sequence: CASSQDLSGGAEETQYF. CDR3 nucleotides: TGTGCCAGCAGCCAAGATCTTAGCGGGGGGGCCGAGGAGACCCAGTACTTC.